Below, 12 T cell receptor beta chains from the same sample are listed, as sequenced in a study of cytomegalovirus exposure and HLA in healthy donors. The PCR was carried out with 60 Vbeta primers and 13 Jbeta primers. Libraries were prepared by immunoSEQ multiplex PCR; TCRdb keeps only in-frame clonotypes and omits some of them. Among more than 110,000 clones listed, around 81% were seen once. Material for sequencing was PBMCs. These receptors were taken from a male donor in good health and CMV-seronegative.

The chain links TRBV11-3 to TRBJ2-5; TRBD1 might be the D (5 bases). Germline assignment: CDR1 SGHNT and CDR2 YENEEA. The length of the CDR3 is 13 residues. V was shortened by 2 bases and J by 5 bases, with 9 bases between the two germline ends. CDR3: CASSLLKGETQYF. The CDR3 region has the DNA TGTGCCAGCAGCTTACTTAAGGGGGAGACCCAGTACTTC. Combining the CDR3 with reference TRBV11-3 and TRBJ2-5 gives the whole variable domain EAGVVQSPRYKIIEKKQPVAFWCNPISGHNTLYWYLQNLGQGPELLIRYENEEAVDDSQLPKDRFSAERLKGVDSTLKIQPAELGDSAVYLCASSLLKGETQYFGPGTRLLVL.

The chain recombines TRBV27 with TRBJ2-7; 7 nucleotides match TRBD2. CDR1 and CDR2 from the germline V gene are MNHEY and SMNVEV (reference sequence). Losses at the gene ends were 8 bases for V and 3 bases for J; bases not matched to a gene: 13. The CDR3 extends over 15 amino acids. For the CDR3, the DNA is TGTGCCAGCGGCCGATTGGGAGGGCGGGACTACGAGCAGTACTTC. Translating gives CASGRLGGRDYEQYF.

The chain couples TRBV5-1 to TRBJ2-1, with 8 bases that match TRBD1. Per germline, CDR1 SGHRS and CDR2 YFSETQ. V shed 4 bases and J 2 bases; nucleotides not matched to a gene: 11. This CDR3 comprises 17 residues. This CDR3 is CASSPTRTGITYNEQFF. DNA of the CDR3: TGCGCCAGCAGCCCCACGCGGACAGGGATCACCTACAATGAGCAGTTCTTC.

V and J are TRBV7-8 and TRBJ1-1; 10 bases are a match to TRBD1. CDR3 length equals 18 residues. Germline CDR1 is SGHVS and CDR2 is FQNEAQ. V lost 1 base to trimming and J lost 4 bases; unmatched junction nucleotides: 12. The CDR3 spells CASSLGKTGGVLGTEAFF. In nucleotides, the CDR3 is TGTGCCAGCAGCTTAGGGAAGACAGGGGGCGTTTTGGGCACTGAAGCTTTCTTT.

The rearrangement uses TRBV25-1 and TRBJ1-1; 7 bases agree with TRBD1. Germline-derived CDR1 and CDR2 are MGHDK and SYGVNS. V dropped 4 bases and J dropped 4; count of bases not matched to a gene: 3. The CDR3 is made up of 13 amino acids. The CDR3 loop reads CASSGTGPTEAFF. CDR3 nucleotide sequence: TGTGCCAGCAGTGGGACAGGTCCCACTGAAGCTTTCTTT.

The genes are TRBV5-1 and TRBJ1-2; 12 bases match TRBD1. The germline CDR1 and CDR2 sequences are SGHRS and YFSETQ. The CDR3 is made up of 17 amino acids. J gave up 4 bases and V 4 bases, and 11 bases lay outside the gene matches. Here the CDR3 DNA reads TGCGCCAGCAGCCCGGGACAGGGGGCGCTCGGAAGCTATGGCTACACCTTC. Translating it yields CASSPGQGALGSYGYTF.

The chain couples TRBV14 to TRBJ2-7; D unclear. The V end lost 4 bases, the J end lost 0 bases, and 4 bases lay between the germline ends. The CDR3 has 12 residues. Germline loops: CDR1 SGHDN, CDR2 FVKESK. This chain's CDR3 is CASSLSSYEQYF. CDR3 in DNA: TGTGCCAGCAGCCTTAGCTCCTACGAGCAGTACTTC. Together with reference TRBV14 and TRBJ2-7, the CDR3 gives the full variable domain: EAGVTQFPSHSVIEKGQTVTLRCDPISGHDNLYWYRRVMGKEIKFLLHFVKESKQDESGMPNNRFLAERTGGTYSTLKVQPAELEDSGVYFCASSLSSYEQYFGPGTRLTVT.

This clone was recorded a few times. CDR3 loop: CASSEEAGGSYNEQFF. In nucleotides, the CDR3 is TGTGCCAGCAGTGAAGAGGCGGGGGGCTCCTACAATGAGCAGTTCTTC. This rearrangement joins TRBV6-1 to TRBJ2-1, with 8 bases fitting TRBD2. CDR3 length equals 16 residues. V lost 1 base to trimming and J lost 0 bases; unmatched junction nucleotides: 2. Germline CDR1 MNHNS, CDR2 SASEGT.

V and J are TRBV6-4 and TRBJ2-2; D ambiguous. Trimming shortened V by 3 bases and J by 2 bases, and 13 bases separated the two germline ends. The germline gives CDR1 MRHNA, CDR2 SNTAGT. The CDR3 sequence is 16 residues long. The CDR3, as DNA: TGTGCCAGCAGTGATGCGCGTAACGAAAACACCGGGGAGCTGTTTTTT. Protein product: CASSDARNENTGELFF.

A single count supports this clone. This chain's CDR3 is CASSTPEGQSYNSPLHF. For the CDR3, the DNA is TGTGCCAGCAGCACACCGGAGGGACAGTCATATAATTCACCCCTCCACTTT. The chain couples TRBV7-8 to TRBJ1-6, with 7 bases that match TRBD1. CDR3 length equals 17 residues. J was trimmed by 4 bases and V by 5 bases; bases with no gene match: 11. Germline V lookup: CDR1 SGHVS, CDR2 FQNEAQ.

The chain links TRBV5-6 to TRBJ1-2; D unresolved. V shed 1 base and J shed 2 bases, with 15 bases lying between them. Per germline, CDR1 SGHDT and CDR2 YYEEEE. This CDR3 comprises 16 residues. The CDR3 DNA reads TGTGCCAGCAGCTTGTTGGAGTTGAACGGGAACTATGGCTACACCTTC. This codes for CASSLLELNGNYGYTF.

This clone appeared a few times. This chain uses TRBV5-4 with TRBJ1-4; 7 bases agree with TRBD1. With 5 bases clipped from V and 5 bases from J, the junction kept 6 bases outside the gene matches. There are 14 residues in the CDR3. Germline CDR1 reads SGHNT; CDR2 reads YYREEE (reference sequence). The CDR3 sequence: CASREGQNNEKLFF. The CDR3 DNA reads TGTGCCAGCAGAGAGGGACAGAACAATGAAAAACTGTTTTTT.